The 8 T cell receptor beta chains given below trace back to one sample, sequenced in a study of CD8 T cells in ankylosing spondylitis. The antigens for these receptors are not known. Study-wide results and caveats: Ankylosing spondylitis blood appeared to be characterized by a TCR beta motif of about 8 highly homologous variants.

In TCRdb, the 5' RACE reads were re-called with MiXCR into one record per CDR3 protein. The sample carries 670,000 or so distinct CDR3 sequences, roughly 20% recorded once. The sample comprised blood, either unsorted or a sorted T cell fraction (not recorded which). The receptors here all came from a male donor with ankylosing spondylitis.

J is TRBJ2-1 and V is TRBV20-1; D remains ambiguous. Trimming shortened V by 6 bases and J by 5 bases, and 20 bases separated the two germline ends. In germline, CDR1 is DFQATT, CDR2 SNEGSKA (reference sequence). The CDR3 loop spans 15 amino acids. CDR3 sequence: CSAVPLTSWDNEQFF. The CDR3 nucleotides read TGCAGTGCGGTCCCGTTAACCTCGTGGGACAATGAGCAGTTCTTC.

A few counts support this clonotype. The chain combines TRBV3-1 with TRBJ1-1; maybe TRBD1 (5 bases). CDR3 length: 15 amino acids. Trimming removed 0 bases at V and 1 base at J, with 9 bases between. CDR1 is LGHDT, CDR2 YNNKEL, per germline (reference sequence). CDR3 coding DNA: TGTGCCAGCAGCCAAGATAACAGGAGGAACACTGAAGCTTTCTTT. Amino acid sequence: CASSQDNRRNTEAFF.

The sample holds a few counts of this clonotype. The gene calls are TRBV27 and TRBJ2-7, with D tentatively TRBD2 (6 bases). V was shortened by 6 bases and J by 3 bases, with 12 bases between the two germline ends. Germline V CDR1 and CDR2: MNHEY, SMNVEV (reference sequence). The CDR3 has 13 amino acids. CDR3 bases: TGTGCCAGCAGCCAGTCCGGGGGCTACGAGCAGTACTTC. Amino acid sequence: CASSQSGGYEQYF.

A few counts support this clonotype. The chain joins TRBV5-6 to TRBJ2-1; no reliable D call. From germline, CDR1 is SGHDT and CDR2 YYEEEE. The CDR3 runs 11 residues. Trimming left V 2 bases short and J 9 bases short, with 6 bases between. CDR3 bases: TGTGCCAGCAGCTTCGGGTCTGAGCAGTTCTTC. Its protein is CASSFGSEQFF.

This clonotype appeared a few times. The V and J genes are TRBV28 and TRBJ2-1; D perhaps matches TRBD2 (5 bases). Germline assignment: CDR1 MDHEN and CDR2 SYDVKM. V was shortened by 1 base and J by 3 bases, with 13 bases between the two germline ends. The CDR3 runs 16 residues. The CDR3: CASSLSLASVYNEQFF. CDR3 sequence (DNA): TGTGCCAGCAGTTTATCCTTAGCGTCGGTCTACAATGAGCAGTTCTTC.

This clonotype was detected a few times. The chain is built from TRBV5-1 and TRBJ2-3; D unclear. This CDR3 is built from 16 residues. CDR1 is SGHRS, CDR2 YFSETQ, per germline. The ends were cut back, 1 base at V and 2 bases at J, with 14 bases in the middle. For the CDR3, the DNA is TGCGCCAGCAGCTTGAATGGCAGGTCCTCCACAGATACGCAGTATTTT. Amino acids: CASSLNGRSSTDTQYF.

This clonotype was seen only a few times. The chain recombines TRBV6-1 with TRBJ2-7; 8 bases fit TRBD1. The V and J ends lost 9 bases and 0 bases, in that order; junction bases with no gene match: 7. Germline CDR1 MNHNS, CDR2 SASEGT. This CDR3 has 14 amino acids. CDR3 nucleotides: TGTGCCAGTCTCGGGACAGGAATCTCCTACGAGCAGTACTTC. It is translated as CASLGTGISYEQYF.

This clonotype has only a few counts. V and J are TRBV25-1 and TRBJ1-1; possible D gene TRBD1, 5 bases. Trimming removed 7 bases from V and 10 bases from J, with 19 bases in between. The germline V gene has CDR1 MGHDK and CDR2 SYGVNS. The CDR3 length is 13 residues. CDR3 bases: TGTGCCAGCAATGGGGGTCAGGGACTCGCAGCTTTCTTT. Its protein is CASNGGQGLAAFF. The full variable domain, in which reference TRBV25-1 and TRBJ1-1 provide the parts outside the CDR3, is EADIYQTPRYLVIGTGKKITLECSQTMGHDKMYWYQQDPGMELHLIHYSYGVNSTEKGDLSSESTVSRIRTEHFPLTLESARPSHTSQYLCASNGGQGLAAFFGQGTRLTVV.